This T cell receptor (beta chain) was retrieved from a study of T-cell memory formation after mild COVID-19. Study-wide points: That cross-reactive memory joined was suggested by some responding clones appearing in pre-infection memory. The main location of contracting CD4+ clones was CM and EM, and that of contracting CD8+ clones was EMRA.

Remarks on this clonotype: What it recognizes is unknown.

CDR1 and CDR2 (germline): KGHSH, LQKENI. CDR3 length equals 16 residues. V dropped 4 bases and J dropped 7; count of bases not matched to a gene: 11. 5'RACE primed from the constant segment yielded TCR alpha and TCR beta cDNA libraries bearing sample barcodes and UMIs. TCRdb ran MiXCR on the 5' RACE reads and lists one entry per CDR3 protein. The repertoire holds about 430,000 distinct CDR3 sequences, 20% to 30% seen once, with 8.5% to 10% in the top ten. The rearrangement links TRBV18 to TRBJ2-7, with 12 nucleotides matching TRBD1. The specimen sequenced was PBMCs or a T cell subset sorted from them (not recorded which). This receptor was obtained from an adult woman who had mild COVID-19 (a few samples of this study predate the infection). Cell type and time point are not known. CDR3 protein: CASSLLTGTGGGEQYF. The CDR3 nucleotides are TGTGCCAGCTCACTACTGACCGGGACAGGGGGCGGTGAGCAGTACTTC.